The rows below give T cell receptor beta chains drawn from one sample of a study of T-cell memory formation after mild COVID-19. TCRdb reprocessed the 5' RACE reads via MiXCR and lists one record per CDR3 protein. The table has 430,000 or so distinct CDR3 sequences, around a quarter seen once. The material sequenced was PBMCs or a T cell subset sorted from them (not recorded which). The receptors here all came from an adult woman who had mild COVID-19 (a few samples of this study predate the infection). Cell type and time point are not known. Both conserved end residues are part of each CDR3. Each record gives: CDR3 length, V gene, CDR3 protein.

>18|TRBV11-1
CASNPGLAGRGPYNEQFF
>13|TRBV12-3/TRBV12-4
CASSRYGTGELFF
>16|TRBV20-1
CSARGLRESSYNEQFF
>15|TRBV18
CASRAGQGVNTEAFF
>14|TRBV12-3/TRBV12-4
CASSLRTESYGYTF
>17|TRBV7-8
CASSLVTVGGSTDTQYF
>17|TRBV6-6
CASSYSSWGGVDQPQHF
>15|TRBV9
CASSSRTGGNSPLHF
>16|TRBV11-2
CASSLRQGIMNTEAFF
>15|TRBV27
CASRRTADPNQPQHF
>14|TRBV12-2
CASRFAPQGDTQYF
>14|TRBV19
CASWAGLLNTEAFF
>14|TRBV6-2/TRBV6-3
CASSHLSSYNEQFF
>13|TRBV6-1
CASRDSYNQPQHF
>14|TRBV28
CASSLSSVRGPQHF
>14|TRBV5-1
CATRLAGAYNEQFF
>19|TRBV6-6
CASSYSKAPGGASNQPQHF
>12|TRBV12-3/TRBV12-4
CASSLERNEQFF
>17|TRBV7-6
CASSLGQLNSGANVLTF
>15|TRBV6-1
CASSESWPRGNEQFF
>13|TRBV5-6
CASSLVADYGYTF
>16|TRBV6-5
CASSYADMYRGNEQFF
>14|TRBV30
CAWTPSGRAVGYTF
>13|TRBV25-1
CASSVYAGNTIYF
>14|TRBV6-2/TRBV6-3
CASSYPGMDHEQYF
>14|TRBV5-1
CASSEGLAGGGQFF
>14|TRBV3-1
CASSQGSEDQPQHF
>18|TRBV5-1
CASTNRGGGITGANVLTF
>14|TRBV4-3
CASSQDSRVNGYTF
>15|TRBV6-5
CASSYAVAIMWEQFF
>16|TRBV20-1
CSARQKLAEVTDTQYF
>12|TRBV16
CASSRSGNTIYF
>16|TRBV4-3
CASSQDPSGRVGELFF
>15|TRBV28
CASRKGGDNTYEQYF
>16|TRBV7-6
CASSPTVGANTGELFF
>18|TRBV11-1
CASSLRGSGGPNTGELFF
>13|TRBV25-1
CASQDRDAYEQYF
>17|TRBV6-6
CASSYFPGFTGANVLTF
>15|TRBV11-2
CASGPLLADTDTQYF
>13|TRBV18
CASSPTGQIYRDF
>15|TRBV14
CASSQGGTSIDEQFF
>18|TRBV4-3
CASSQDRIIGGRQETQYF
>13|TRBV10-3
CAISEGVGTEAFF
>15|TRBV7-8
CASSLGTGIDEKLFF
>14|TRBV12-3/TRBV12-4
CASSLIELNTEAFF
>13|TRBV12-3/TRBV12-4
CASSLNSNYGYTF
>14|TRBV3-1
CASSQDSPDLEQFF
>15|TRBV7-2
CASTPWGGYTDTQYF
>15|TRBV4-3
CASSQDTGHSNEQFF
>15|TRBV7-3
CASSPGLYNTDTQYF
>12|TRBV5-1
CASSENAGELFF
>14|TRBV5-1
CASSLEGGIDTQYF
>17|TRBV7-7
CASSLPCSWTTTTEQYF
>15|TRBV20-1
CSARKPGQMRSPLHF
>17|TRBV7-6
CASSFLSGGTGTYEQYF
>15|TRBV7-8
CASSLAGYGENIQYF
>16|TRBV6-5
CASSYSGGAWTGELFF
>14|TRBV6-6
CASSYPGKDYEQYF
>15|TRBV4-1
CASSHYFDRVYEQYF